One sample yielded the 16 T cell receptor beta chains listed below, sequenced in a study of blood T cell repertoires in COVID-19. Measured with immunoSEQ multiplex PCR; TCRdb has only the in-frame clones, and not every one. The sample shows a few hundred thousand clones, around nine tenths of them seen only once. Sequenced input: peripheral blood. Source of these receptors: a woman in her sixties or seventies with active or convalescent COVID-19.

The chain's CDR3 is CASSWGLYEQYF. The CDR3 DNA follows: TGTGCCAGCAGCTGGGGACTGTACGAGCAGTACTTC. The V call is TRBV5-6, the J call TRBJ2-7; perhaps TRBD2 as D (6 bases). The length of the CDR3 is 12 residues. The V gene's germline CDR1 is SGHDT and CDR2 YYEEEE. V was trimmed by 3 bases and J by 4 bases, leaving 8 bases between them.

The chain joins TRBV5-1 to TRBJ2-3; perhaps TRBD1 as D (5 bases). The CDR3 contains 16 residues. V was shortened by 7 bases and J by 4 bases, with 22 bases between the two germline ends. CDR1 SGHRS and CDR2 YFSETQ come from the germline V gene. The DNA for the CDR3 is TGCGCCAGCCGAAAGGGGATACAGGTCTCTGCAGATACGCAGTATTTT. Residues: CASRKGIQVSADTQYF.

The CDR3 here is CASSVAGTGDDHTF. CDR3 nucleotide sequence: TGTGCCAGCAGTGTGGCCGGGACAGGGGACGACCACACCTTC. The V call is TRBV2, the J call TRBJ1-2; 10 nucleotides align to TRBD1. This CDR3 region has 14 residues. V lost 4 bases to trimming and J lost 12 bases; unmatched junction nucleotides: 11. The germline V gene has CDR1 SNHLY and CDR2 FYNNEI. The full variable domain, completed using reference TRBV2 and TRBJ1-2, is EPEVTQTPSHQVTQMGQEVILRCVPISNHLYFYWYRQILGQKVEFLVSFYNNEISEKSEIFDDQFSVERPDGSNFTLKIRSTKLEDSAMYFCASSVAGTGDDHTFGSGTRLTVV.

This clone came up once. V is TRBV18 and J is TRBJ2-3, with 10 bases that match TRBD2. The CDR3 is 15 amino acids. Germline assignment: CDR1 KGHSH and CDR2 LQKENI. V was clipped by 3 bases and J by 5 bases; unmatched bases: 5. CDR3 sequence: CASSPSGGAEDTQYF. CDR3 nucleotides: TGTGCCAGCTCACCGAGCGGGGGGGCCGAAGATACGCAGTATTTT. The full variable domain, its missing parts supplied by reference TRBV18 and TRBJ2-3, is NAGVMQNPRHLVRRRGQEARLRCSPMKGHSHVYWYRQLPEEGLKFMVYLQKENIIDESGMPKERFSAEFPKEGPSILRIQQVVRGDSAAYFCASSPSGGAEDTQYFGPGTRLTVL.

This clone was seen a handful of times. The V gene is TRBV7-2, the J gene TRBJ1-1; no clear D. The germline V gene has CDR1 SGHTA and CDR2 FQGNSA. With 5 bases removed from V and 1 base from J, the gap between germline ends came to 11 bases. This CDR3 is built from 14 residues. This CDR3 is CASSRLAWNTEAFF. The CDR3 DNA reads TGTGCCAGCAGCCGTCTTGCGTGGAACACTGAAGCTTTCTTT. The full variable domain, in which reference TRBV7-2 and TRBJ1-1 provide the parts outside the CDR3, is GAGVSQSPSNKVTEKGKDVELRCDPISGHTALYWYRQSLGQGLEFLIYFQGNSAPDKSGLPSDRFSAERTGGSVSTLTIQRTQQEDSAVYLCASSRLAWNTEAFFGQGTRLTVV.

For the CDR3, the DNA is TGTGCCAGCAGAGGACAGGGGAGTCTTTACTATGGCTACACCTTC. It is translated as CASRGQGSLYYGYTF. V gene TRBV6-5 combines with J gene TRBJ1-2, with 9 nucleotides matching TRBD1. V trimming: 6 bases; J trimming: 3 bases; junction bases outside the gene matches: 8. The CDR3 totals 15 residues. Germline CDR1 and CDR2: MNHEY and SVGAGI.

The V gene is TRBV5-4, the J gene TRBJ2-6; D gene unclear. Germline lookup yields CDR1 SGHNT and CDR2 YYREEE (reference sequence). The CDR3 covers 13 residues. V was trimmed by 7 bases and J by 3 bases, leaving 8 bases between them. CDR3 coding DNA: TGTGCCAGCCGCGAAGATGGGGCCAACGTCCTGACTTTC. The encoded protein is CASREDGANVLTF. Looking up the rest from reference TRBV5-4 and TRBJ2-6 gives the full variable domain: ETGVTQSPTHLIKTRGQQVTLRCSSQSGHNTVSWYQQALGQGPQFIFQYYREEENGRGNFPPRFSGLQFPNYSSELNVNALELDDSALYLCASREDGANVLTFGAGSRLTVL.

The CDR3 loop reads CAARGGATGELFF. CDR3 DNA sequence: TGTGCCGCCCGGGGGGGGGCAACCGGGGAGCTGTTTTTT. V and J are TRBV12-3 or TRBV12-4 and TRBJ2-2, with 8 bases identical to TRBD2. The CDR3 runs to 13 residues. The V segment lost 11 bases and the J segment 5 bases; nucleotides outside the gene matches: 7.

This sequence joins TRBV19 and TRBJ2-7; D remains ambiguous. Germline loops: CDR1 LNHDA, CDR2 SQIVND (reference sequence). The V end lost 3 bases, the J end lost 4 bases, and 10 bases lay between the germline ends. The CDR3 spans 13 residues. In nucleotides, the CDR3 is TGTGCCAGTAGTATTGGAGTCGCTTACGAGCAGTACTTC. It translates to CASSIGVAYEQYF.

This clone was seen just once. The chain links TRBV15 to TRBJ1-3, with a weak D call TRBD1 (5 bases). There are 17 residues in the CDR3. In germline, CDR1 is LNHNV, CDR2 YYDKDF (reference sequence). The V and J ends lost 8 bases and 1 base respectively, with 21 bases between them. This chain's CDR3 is CATSATTRGGSGNTIYF. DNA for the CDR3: TGTGCCACCTCTGCCACGACGAGGGGAGGATCTGGAAACACCATATATTTT.

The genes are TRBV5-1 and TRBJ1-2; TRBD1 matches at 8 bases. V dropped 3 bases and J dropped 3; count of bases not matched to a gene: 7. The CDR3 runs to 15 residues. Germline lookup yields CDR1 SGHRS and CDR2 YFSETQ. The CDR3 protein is CASSSGGRLDYGYTF. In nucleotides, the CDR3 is TGCGCCAGCAGCTCAGGGGGCAGGCTCGACTATGGCTACACCTTC.

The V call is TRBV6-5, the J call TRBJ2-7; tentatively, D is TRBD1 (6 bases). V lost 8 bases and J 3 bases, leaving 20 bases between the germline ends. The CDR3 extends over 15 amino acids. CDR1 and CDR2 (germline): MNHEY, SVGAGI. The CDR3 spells CASDIRGAKFYEQYF. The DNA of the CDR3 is TGTGCCAGCGACATCAGGGGAGCAAAGTTCTACGAGCAGTACTTC.

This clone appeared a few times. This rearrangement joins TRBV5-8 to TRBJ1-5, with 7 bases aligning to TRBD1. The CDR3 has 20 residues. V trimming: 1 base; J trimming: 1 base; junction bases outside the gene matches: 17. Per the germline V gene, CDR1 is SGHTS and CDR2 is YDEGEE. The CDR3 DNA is TGTGCCAGCAGCTTGCGGATAAAAATCCCTAAACAGGGGAGCAATCAGCCCCAGCATTTT. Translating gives CASSLRIKIPKQGSNQPQHF.

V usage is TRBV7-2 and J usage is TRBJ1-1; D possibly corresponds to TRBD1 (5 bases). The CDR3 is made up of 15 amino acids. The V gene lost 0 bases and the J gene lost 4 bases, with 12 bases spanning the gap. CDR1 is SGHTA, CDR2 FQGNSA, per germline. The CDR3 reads CASSLASGGVTEAFF. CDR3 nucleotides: TGTGCCAGCAGCTTAGCCTCCGGGGGTGTCACTGAAGCTTTCTTT. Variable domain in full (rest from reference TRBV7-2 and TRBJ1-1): GAGVSQSPSNKVTEKGKDVELRCDPISGHTALYWYRQSLGQGLEFLIYFQGNSAPDKSGLPSDRFSAERTGGSVSTLTIQRTQQEDSAVYLCASSLASGGVTEAFFGQGTRLTVV.

The CDR3 coding sequence is TGTGCCAGCTCACCGGGGACTAACGGATACGAGCAGTACTTC. This translates into CASSPGTNGYEQYF. The chain employs TRBV18 and TRBJ2-7; 7 bases agree with TRBD2. The CDR3 loop spans 14 amino acids. Trimming cost V 3 bases and J 4 bases; bases outside gene matches: 6. Per the germline V gene, CDR1 is KGHSH and CDR2 is LQKENI.

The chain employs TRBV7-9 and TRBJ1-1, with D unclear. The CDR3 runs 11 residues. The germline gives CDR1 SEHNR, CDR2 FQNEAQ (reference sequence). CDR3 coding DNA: TGTGCTCCGAGCGGCTCGACTGAAGCTTTCTTT. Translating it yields CAPSGSTEAFF. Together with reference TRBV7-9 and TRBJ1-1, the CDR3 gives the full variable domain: DTGVSQNPRHKITKRGQNVTFRCDPISEHNRLYWYRQTLGQGPEFLTYFQNEAQLEKSRLLSDRFSAERPKGSFSTLEIQRTEQGDSAMYLCAPSGSTEAFFGQGTRLTVV.